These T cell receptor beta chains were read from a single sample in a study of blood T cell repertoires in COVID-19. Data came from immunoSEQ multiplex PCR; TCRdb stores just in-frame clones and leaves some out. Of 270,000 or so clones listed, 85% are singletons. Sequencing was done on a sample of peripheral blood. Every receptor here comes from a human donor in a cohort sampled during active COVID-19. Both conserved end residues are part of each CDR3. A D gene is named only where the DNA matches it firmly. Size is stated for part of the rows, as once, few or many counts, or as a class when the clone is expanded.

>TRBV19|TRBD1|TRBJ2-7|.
TGTGCCACCCGACCGGGACAGGGTAGCTCCTACGAGCAGTACTTC
CATRPGQGSSYEQYF
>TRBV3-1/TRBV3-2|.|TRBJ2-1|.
TGTGCCAGCAGCCAAGATACAGGGCCCCACAATGAGCAGTTCTTC
CASSQDTGPHNEQFF
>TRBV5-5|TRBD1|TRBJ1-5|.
TGTGCCAGCAGCTTGGGTGGGACAGGGCTTCAGCCCCAGCATTTT
CASSLGGTGLQPQHF
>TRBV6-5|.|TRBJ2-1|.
TGTGCCAGCAGTTACTCAAGGGGGATGGAGCAGTTCTTC
CASSYSRGMEQFF
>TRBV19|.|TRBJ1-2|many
TGTGCCAGTAGCAGTCGGGGTCCCCCCTATGGCTACACCTTC
CASSSRGPPYGYTF
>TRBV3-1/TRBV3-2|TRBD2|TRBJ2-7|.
TGTGCCAGCAGCCACGGGACTAGCGGGACCTACGAGCAGTACTTC
CASSHGTSGTYEQYF
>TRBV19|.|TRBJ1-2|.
TGTGCCAGCCGGAACTCCGGGGGGCCTGATGGCTACACCTTC
CASRNSGGPDGYTF
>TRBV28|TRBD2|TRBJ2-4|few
TGTGCCAGCAGTTTGCGGGGGGCCGAAAACATTCAGTACTTC
CASSLRGAENIQYF
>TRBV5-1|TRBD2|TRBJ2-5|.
TGCGCCAGCAGCTTGGGACCGGGAGGGAGCCAAGAGACCCAGTACTTC
CASSLGPGGSQETQYF
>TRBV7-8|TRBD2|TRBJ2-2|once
TGTGCCAGCAGCTCGGCGCGGGAGGGCCTCACCGGGGAGCTGTTTTTT
CASSSAREGLTGELFF
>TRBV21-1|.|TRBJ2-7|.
TGTGCCAGCAGCAACCGAATCCCCTCTACTAGCGGGGCCAGCTCCTACGAGCAGTACTTC
CASSNRIPSTSGASSYEQYF
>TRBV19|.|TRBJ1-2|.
TGTGCCACAGTTGGTTGGCTGTCGGGGAACTATGGCTACACCTTC
CATVGWLSGNYGYTF
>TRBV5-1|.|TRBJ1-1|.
TGCGCCAGCAGCTTGAACAACATGGGCCTGGAAGCTTTCTTT
CASSLNNMGLEAFF
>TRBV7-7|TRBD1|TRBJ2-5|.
TGTGCTAGCAGTAGACAGGGGTTGGAGACCCAGTACTTC
CASSRQGLETQYF
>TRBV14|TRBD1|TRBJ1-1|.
TGTGCCAGCAGCCAACAGGGGGCTTTGATACAGGAGACTGAAGCTTTCTTT
CASSQQGALIQETEAFF
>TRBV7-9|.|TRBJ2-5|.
TGTGCCAGCAGCTTTGTCCAGGGCGGAGAGACCCAGTACTTC
CASSFVQGGETQYF